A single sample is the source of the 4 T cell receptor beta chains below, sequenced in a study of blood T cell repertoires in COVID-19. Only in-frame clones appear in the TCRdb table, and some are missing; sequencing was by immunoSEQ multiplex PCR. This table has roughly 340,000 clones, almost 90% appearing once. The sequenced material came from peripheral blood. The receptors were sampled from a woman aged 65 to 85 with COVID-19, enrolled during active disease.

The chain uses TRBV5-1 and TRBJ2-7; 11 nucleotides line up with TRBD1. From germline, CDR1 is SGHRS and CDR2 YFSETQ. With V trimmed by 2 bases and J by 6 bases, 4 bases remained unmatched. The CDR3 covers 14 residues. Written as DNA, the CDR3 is TGCGCCAGCAGCTTCCGGGACAGGGGGAGCGAGCAGTACTTC. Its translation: CASSFRDRGSEQYF.

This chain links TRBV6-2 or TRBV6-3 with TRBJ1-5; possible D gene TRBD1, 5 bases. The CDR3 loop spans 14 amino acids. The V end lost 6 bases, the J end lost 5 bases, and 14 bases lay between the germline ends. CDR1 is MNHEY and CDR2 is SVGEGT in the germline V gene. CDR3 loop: CASSRNGGYQPQHF. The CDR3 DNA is TGTGCCAGCAGCAGAAACGGGGGATATCAGCCCCAGCATTTT.

CDR3 DNA: TGCGCCAGCAGCTTCGGACAGGGTTCCTACGAGCAGTACTTC. It yields the protein CASSFGQGSYEQYF. The chain combines TRBV5-1 with TRBJ2-7, with 8 nucleotides matching TRBD1. J gave up 1 base and V 2 bases, and 2 bases lay outside the gene matches. Germline V gives CDR1 SGHRS, CDR2 YFSETQ. This CDR3 comprises 14 residues.

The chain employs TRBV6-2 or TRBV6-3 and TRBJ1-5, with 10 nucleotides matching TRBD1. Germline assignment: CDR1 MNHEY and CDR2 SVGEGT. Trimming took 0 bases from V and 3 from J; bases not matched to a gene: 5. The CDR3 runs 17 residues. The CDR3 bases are TGTGCCAGCAGTTACTCGATGGGACAGGGGCACAATCAGCCCCAGCATTTT. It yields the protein CASSYSMGQGHNQPQHF.